This TCR beta chain was identified during a study of regulatory T cells in long-lasting Graves disease. The CDR3 contains 17 residues. Germline V lookup: CDR1 MNHNS, CDR2 SASEGT. Noted time point: newly diagnosed GD, antithyroid drugs for less than 3 months. After RNA was extracted from PBMCs, the TCR library was made from it. CDR3 regions were amplified by Arm-PCR using iRepertoire HTBI primers to build TCR beta libraries. From the multiplex PCR reads, TCRdb called clonotypes with MiXCR, one entry per CDR3 protein. The sample records about 530,000 distinct CDR3 sequences, more than 15% being singletons. This clonotype was picked up one time. A much larger clone differs by one base, so this may be a read error. These data are also associated with another study on T cells in Graves' hyperthyroidism and ophthalmopathy. From that study: The primer set for the first-round RT-PCR of the TCR CDR3 was HTBI. Before onset, by a median of around 6.1 months, the model predicted ophthalmopathy.

The sequences come from peripheral blood mononuclear cells (PBMCs), collected at new diagnosis, from a patient treated with antithyroid drugs. The TCR was taken from a woman aged 35 to 60 with Graves disease. The chain couples TRBV6-1 to TRBJ2-7, with unresolved D. The CDR3 bases are TGTGCCAGCAGTGAGGGGTCAGGAGCAGGCGGAATCTACGAGCAGCACTTC. Protein: CASSEGSGAGGIYEQHF.